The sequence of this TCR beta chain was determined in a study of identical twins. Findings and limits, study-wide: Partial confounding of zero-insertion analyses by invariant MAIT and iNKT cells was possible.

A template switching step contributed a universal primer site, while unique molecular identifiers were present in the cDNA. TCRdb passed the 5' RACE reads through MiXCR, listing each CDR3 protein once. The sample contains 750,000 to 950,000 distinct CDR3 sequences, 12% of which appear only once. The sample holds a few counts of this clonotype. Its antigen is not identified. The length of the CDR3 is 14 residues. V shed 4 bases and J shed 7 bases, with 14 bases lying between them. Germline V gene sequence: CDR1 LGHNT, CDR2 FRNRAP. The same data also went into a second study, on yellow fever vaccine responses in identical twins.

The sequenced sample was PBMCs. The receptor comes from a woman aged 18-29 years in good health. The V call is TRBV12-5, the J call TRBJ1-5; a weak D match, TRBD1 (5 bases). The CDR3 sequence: CASGSGGSGQPQHF. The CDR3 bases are TGTGCTAGTGGTTCCGGGGGGAGCGGGCAGCCCCAGCATTTT.